The subject of this entry is one T cell receptor (beta chain). Its specificity is unknown. These data are taken from a study of CD8 T cell repertoires and HIV-1 epitope variants. Study information: T cells were stimulated with Twenty-five Gag and Nef peptides separately. Control wells had CMV/EBV/flu peptides, negative Ebola AY9, or no peptide.

TCRdb's table, derived via immunoSEQ multiplex PCR, lists solely in-frame clones and lacks some. This repertoire shows over 5,000 clones, 50% to 75% found once; its top ten account for over 35%. Trimming left V 6 bases short and J 5 bases short, with 18 bases between. Germline CDR1 reads MNHNS; CDR2 reads SASEGT. This CDR3 has 15 residues. The receptor was isolated from a male donor with HIV. The gene calls are TRBV6-1 and TRBJ2-3; possibly TRBD1 for D (6 bases). Sequenced input: cultured CD8+ T cells derived from PBMCs. This chain's CDR3 is CASRDGQLTGDTQYF. CDR3 DNA: TGTGCCAGCAGAGACGGACAGTTAACGGGAGATACGCAGTATTTT.